A selection of T cell receptor beta chains follows, all from one sample in a study of somatic mutations in cytotoxic T cells in rheumatoid arthritis. The data were produced by immunoSEQ multiplex PCR, yet TCRdb's version contains in-frame clones alone and is incomplete. The table includes 15,000 to 20,000 clones, approximately 75% detected once. What was sequenced was CD8+ T cells sorted from blood. The receptors come from an adult with rheumatoid arthritis. CDR3s include the opening cysteine and the closing phenylalanine or tryptophan. A D gene is named only where the DNA matches it firmly. Rows may omit the clone size; those that give it use once, few, many or a size class.

>TRBJ2-6|TRBV6-6|-|-
CASSPLGGSGANVLTF
TGTGCCAGCAGTCCCCTCGGAGGCTCTGGGGCCAACGTCCTGACTTTC
>TRBJ2-7|TRBV27|-|TRBD1
CASTGDRTYEQYF
TGTGCCAGCACCGGGGACAGAACCTACGAGCAGTACTTC
>TRBJ1-1|TRBV6-5|-|-
CASSHLNTEAFF
TGTGCCAGCAGCCACTTGAACACTGAAGCTTTCTTT
>TRBJ2-3|TRBV28|once|-
CASSLGETSTDTQYF
TGTGCCAGCAGTTTAGGAGAGACTAGCACAGATACGCAGTATTTT
>TRBJ1-1|TRBV30|few|-
CAWRLFTGSPEAFF
TGTGCCTGGAGACTTTTCACAGGGAGCCCTGAAGCTTTCTTT
>TRBJ2-5|TRBV4-1|-|TRBD2
CASSPQRGQETQYF
TGCGCCAGCAGCCCACAGCGGGGCCAAGAGACCCAGTACTTC
>TRBJ2-7|TRBV10-3|-|-
CAISDPQGYEQYF
TGTGCCATCAGTGACCCACAGGGCTACGAGCAGTACTTC
>TRBJ2-7|TRBV5-6|-|-
CASSLWPRQVDEQYF
TGTGCCAGCAGCTTGTGGCCTCGTCAAGTCGACGAGCAGTACTTC
>TRBJ2-7|TRBV5-8|medium-sized|-
CASSRWGPLSYEQYF
TGTGCCAGCAGCCGTTGGGGGCCGCTATCCTACGAGCAGTACTTC
>TRBJ2-1|TRBV28|-|-
CASSPGYNEQFF
TGTGCCAGCAGCCCCGGGTACAATGAGCAGTTCTTC
>TRBJ1-5|TRBV6-1|-|-
CASSALGGRNQPQHF
TGTGCCAGCAGCGCACTGGGGGGTAGGAATCAGCCCCAGCATTTT
>TRBJ1-1|TRBV10-3|-|TRBD1
CAIRDRDRGRVTEAFF
TGTGCCATCAGGGACCGGGACAGGGGGCGAGTCACTGAAGCTTTCTTT
>TRBJ2-7|TRBV6-5|-|TRBD2
CASSYNPSGYRYEQYF
TGTGCCAGCAGTTACAACCCTAGCGGGTATCGTTACGAGCAGTACTTC
>TRBJ2-2|TRBV13|-|-
CASSLAPGRAGELFF
TGTGCCAGCAGCTTAGCCCCGGGGCGGGCCGGGGAGCTGTTTTTT
>TRBJ2-7|TRBV4-1|once|TRBD2
CASSRPGAGVGYEQYF
TGCGCCAGCAGCCGCCCTGGGGCGGGAGTTGGGTACGAGCAGTACTTC
>TRBJ2-2|TRBV27|-|TRBD2
CASSWTSGGTGELFF
TGTGCCAGCAGTTGGACTAGCGGGGGCACCGGGGAGCTGTTTTTT
>TRBJ1-3|TRBV7-6|-|-
CASQANLGNTIYF
TGTGCCAGCCAGGCGAACTTGGGAAACACCATATATTTT
>TRBJ2-7|TRBV27|-|-
CASSLSTPTSSYEQYF
TGTGCCAGCAGTTTATCGACCCCCACCTCATCCTACGAGCAGTACTTC
>TRBJ1-5|TRBV6-1|-|-
CASSELVSSNQPQHF
TGTGCCAGCAGTGAATTAGTAAGTAGCAATCAGCCCCAGCATTTT
>TRBJ1-3|TRBV9|-|-
CASSPGGFSGNTIYF
TGTGCCAGCAGCCCGGGGGGATTCTCTGGAAACACCATATATTTT
>TRBJ2-1|TRBV27|-|TRBD2
CASSLGLGEQFF
TGTGCCAGCAGTTTGGGACTAGGTGAGCAGTTCTTC
>TRBJ1-1|TRBV7-8|-|-
CASSLEPMNTEAFF
TGTGCCAGCAGCTTAGAACCAATGAACACTGAAGCTTTCTTT
>TRBJ2-3|TRBV7-2|-|TRBD2
CASSWGLAGVADTQYF
TGTGCCAGCAGCTGGGGACTAGCGGGAGTAGCAGATACGCAGTATTTT
>TRBJ1-5|TRBV10-3|-|-
CAISEGREDQPQHF
TGTGCCATCAGTGAAGGGAGGGAGGATCAGCCCCAGCATTTT
>TRBJ1-1|TRBV4-1|-|-
CASSQEEQGIVGTEAFF
TGCGCCAGCAGCCAAGAAGAACAGGGTATCGTCGGCACTGAAGCTTTCTTT
>TRBJ2-2|TRBV7-9|-|-
CASSLVFQRGELFF
TGTGCCAGCAGCTTAGTCTTCCAACGAGGGGAGCTGTTTTTT
>TRBJ2-7|TRBV19|few|-
CASMDGSYEQYF
TGTGCCAGTATGGACGGATCCTACGAGCAGTACTTC
>TRBJ2-1|TRBV15|once|TRBD1
CATSRYRGFDEQFF
TGTGCCACCAGCAGATACAGGGGGTTCGATGAGCAGTTCTTC
>TRBJ1-1|TRBV25-1|-|-
CASSGWGTEAFF
TGTGCCAGCAGCGGGTGGGGCACTGAAGCTTTCTTT
>TRBJ1-1|TRBV4-3|-|-
CASSTLTGNTEAFF
TGCGCCAGCAGCACCCTCACCGGGAACACTGAAGCTTTCTTT
>TRBJ2-5|TRBV4-1|-|TRBD2
CASSQETAGVAQETQYF
TGCGCCAGCAGCCAAGAGACAGCGGGAGTGGCCCAAGAGACCCAGTACTTC
>TRBJ1-1|TRBV15|-|-
CATSRDRRQGNTEAFF
TGTGCCACCAGCAGAGACAGACGGCAGGGTAACACTGAAGCTTTCTTT
>TRBJ1-1|TRBV7-3|-|TRBD1
CASSPIQGDTEAFF
TGTGCCAGCAGCCCGATTCAGGGGGACACTGAAGCTTTCTTT
>TRBJ1-1|TRBV25-1|few|-
CASSTGPAGAFF
TGTGCCAGCAGTACAGGACCGGCGGGAGCTTTCTTT
>TRBJ2-5|TRBV13|-|-
CASSLGTLGPQYF
TGTGCCAGCAGCTTAGGCACCCTAGGGCCCCAGTACTTC
>TRBJ2-1|TRBV2|-|-
CASSERREQFF
TGTGCCAGCAGTGAAAGGCGGGAGCAGTTCTTC
>TRBJ2-7|TRBV4-3|-|-
CASSQLRTPSYEQYF
TGCGCCAGCAGCCAACTCAGGACACCCTCCTACGAGCAGTACTTC
>TRBJ2-7|TRBV6-5|medium-sized|TRBD2
CASSPGTSGRFEQYF
TGTGCCAGCAGTCCCGGGACTAGCGGGAGATTCGAGCAGTACTTC
>TRBJ2-6|TRBV2|-|-
CASSELHRANVLTF
TGTGCCAGCAGTGAACTACACCGCGCCAACGTCCTGACTTTC
>TRBJ2-3|TRBV29-1|-|TRBD2
CSVEFVGGRGDTQYF
TGCAGCGTTGAATTTGTGGGCGGGAGGGGAGATACGCAGTATTTT
>TRBJ2-3|TRBV27|-|-
CASSPGDYRDQHTDTQYF
TGTGCCAGCAGCCCAGGGGACTACAGGGATCAGCACACAGATACGCAGTATTTT
>TRBJ2-5|TRBV19|medium-sized|-
CASSMSLYQTQYF
TGTGCCAGTAGTATGTCGTTGTATCAGACCCAGTACTTC
>TRBJ1-1|TRBV28|-|-
CASSLVGGRTEAFF
TGTGCCAGCAGTTTAGTCGGTGGACGCACTGAAGCTTTCTTT
>TRBJ2-7|TRBV7-4|-|-
CASSSGLLSSYEQYF
TGTGCCAGCAGCTCAGGATTACTTAGCTCCTACGAGCAGTACTTC
>TRBJ2-1|TRBV18|-|TRBD2
CASSGTSGINEQFF
TGTGCCAGCTCCGGGACTAGCGGGATCAATGAGCAGTTCTTC
>TRBJ2-3|TRBV30|-|TRBD2
CAGSGLAGSTDTQYF
TGTGCCGGGTCAGGACTAGCGGGGTCCACAGATACGCAGTATTTT
>TRBJ1-5|TRBV7-9|-|-
CASSPIDSNQPQHF
TGTGCCAGCAGCCCCATTGATAGCAATCAGCCCCAGCATTTT
>TRBJ1-1|TRBV4-2|-|-
CASSQDSMSRVEAFF
TGTGCCAGCAGCCAAGATAGTATGAGCAGGGTTGAAGCTTTCTTT
>TRBJ1-1|TRBV30|large|-
CAWLVNTEAFF
TGTGCCTGGCTCGTGAACACTGAAGCTTTCTTT